This TCR beta chain derives from a study of cytomegalovirus exposure and HLA in healthy donors. Study-level points and caveats: Rare TCR sequences predominated, though certain public TCRs were found in many donors. Confirmation was obtained in vitro that a few CMV-associated chains are specific for CMV antigens. The authors enumerated around 150 TCR beta chains as linked to cytomegalovirus.

Details on this clone: Antigen unknown.

Among the 100 to 150 subjects of the validation cohort, separate from the approximately 670-subject first cohort, were the donors. The CDR3 is 15 amino acids. CDR1 and CDR2 (germline): SGDLS, YYNGEE. The ends were cut back, 3 bases at V and 0 bases at J, with 9 bases in the middle. Measured with immunoSEQ multiplex PCR; TCRdb has only the in-frame clones, and not every one. Among approximately 70,000 clones listed, about 93% were seen once. The chain recombines TRBV9 with TRBJ1-4; D is undetermined. The sequencing sample was made of PBMCs. This clonotype was sampled from a woman under 30 in good health and CMV-seronegative. The CDR3 DNA reads as TGTGCCAGCAGCGCCCTAGCTGCAACTAATGAAAAACTGTTTTTT. Its translation is CASSALAATNEKLFF.